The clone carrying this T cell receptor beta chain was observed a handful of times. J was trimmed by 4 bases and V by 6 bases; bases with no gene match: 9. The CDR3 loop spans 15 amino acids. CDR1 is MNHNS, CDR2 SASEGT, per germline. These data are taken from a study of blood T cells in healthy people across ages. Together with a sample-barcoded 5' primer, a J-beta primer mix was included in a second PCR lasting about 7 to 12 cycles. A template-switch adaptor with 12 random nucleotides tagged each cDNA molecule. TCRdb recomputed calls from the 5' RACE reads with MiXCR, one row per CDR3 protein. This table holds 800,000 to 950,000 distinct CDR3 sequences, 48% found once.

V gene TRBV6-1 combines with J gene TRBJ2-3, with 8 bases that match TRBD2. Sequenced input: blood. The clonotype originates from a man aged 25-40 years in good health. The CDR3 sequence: CASRISGGGADTQYF. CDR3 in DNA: TGTGCCAGCAGGATAAGCGGGGGAGGCGCAGATACGCAGTATTTT.